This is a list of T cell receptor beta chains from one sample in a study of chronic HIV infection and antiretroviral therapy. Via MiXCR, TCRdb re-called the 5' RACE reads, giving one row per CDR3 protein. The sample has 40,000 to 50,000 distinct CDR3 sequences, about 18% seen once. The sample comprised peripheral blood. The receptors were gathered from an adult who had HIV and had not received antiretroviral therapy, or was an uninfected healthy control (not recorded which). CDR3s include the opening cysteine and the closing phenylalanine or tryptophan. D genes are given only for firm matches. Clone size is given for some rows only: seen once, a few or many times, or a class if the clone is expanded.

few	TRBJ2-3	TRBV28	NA	CASSFPRFDTDTQYF	TGTGCCAGCAGTTTTCCCCGGTTTGACACAGATACGCAGTATTTT
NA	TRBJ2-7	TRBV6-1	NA	CASSETGTSAYEQYF	TGTGCCAGCAGTGAAACCGGAACATCCGCCTACGAGCAGTACTTC
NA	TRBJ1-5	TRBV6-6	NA	CASSYRAGDQPQHF	TGTGCCAGCAGTTACAGGGCAGGGGATCAGCCCCAGCATTTT
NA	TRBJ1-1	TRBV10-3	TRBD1	CAISEQGARGGTEAFF	TGTGCCATCAGTGAACAGGGGGCTAGGGGTGGGACTGAAGCTTTCTTT
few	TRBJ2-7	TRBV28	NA	CASSLLGDRYEQYF	TGTGCCAGCAGTTTACTTGGGGACCGATACGAGCAGTACTTC
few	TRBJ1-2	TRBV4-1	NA	CASSQQLRGLNYGYTF	TGCGCCAGCAGCCAACAACTCAGGGGTCTTAACTATGGCTACACCTTC
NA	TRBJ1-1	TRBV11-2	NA	CASSFGGRGTEAFF	TGTGCCAGCAGCTTTGGGGGCAGGGGCACTGAAGCTTTCTTT
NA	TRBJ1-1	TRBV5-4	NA	CASSYGQGNTEAFF	TGTGCCAGCAGCTACGGCCAGGGGAACACTGAAGCTTTCTTT
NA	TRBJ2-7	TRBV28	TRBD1	CASGGTGRSYEQYF	TGTGCCAGCGGTGGGACAGGCCGTTCCTACGAGCAGTACTTC
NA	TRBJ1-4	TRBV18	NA	CASSPQLNEKLFF	TGTGCCAGCTCACCGCAACTAAATGAAAAACTGTTTTTT
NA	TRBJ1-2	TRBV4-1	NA	CASSQDSGPGGYTF	TGCGCCAGCAGCCAAGATTCAGGACCGGGAGGCTACACCTTC
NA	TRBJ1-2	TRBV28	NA	CASSPPRYRTPNYGYTF	TGTGCCAGCAGCCCCCCGCGGTACAGGACCCCTAACTATGGCTACACCTTC
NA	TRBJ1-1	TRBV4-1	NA	CASSQAAGGPMNTEAFF	TGCGCCAGCAGCCAAGCCGCCGGGGGACCTATGAACACTGAAGCTTTCTTT
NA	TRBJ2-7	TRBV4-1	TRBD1	CASSQRQGPSYEQYF	TGCGCCAGCAGCCAGCGACAGGGTCCCTCCTACGAGCAGTACTTC
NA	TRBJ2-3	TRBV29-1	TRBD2	CSVATSGGSYTQYF	TGCAGCGTTGCGACTAGCGGGGGATCCTATACGCAGTATTTT
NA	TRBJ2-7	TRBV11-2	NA	CASSLEDLEQYF	TGTGCCAGCAGCTTAGAGGACCTCGAGCAGTACTTC
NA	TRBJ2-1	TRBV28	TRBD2	CASSSVGLAGGKQFF	TGTGCCAGCAGTTCCGTGGGACTAGCGGGAGGGAAGCAGTTCTTC
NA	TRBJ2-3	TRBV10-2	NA	CASASILYPDTQYF	TGCGCCAGCGCCTCAATCCTCTATCCAGATACGCAGTATTTT
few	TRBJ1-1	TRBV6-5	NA	CASSYSGFGENTEAFF	TGTGCCAGCAGTTACTCGGGGTTCGGGGAAAACACTGAAGCTTTCTTT
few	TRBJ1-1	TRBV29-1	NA	CSVTVRQNTEAFF	TGCAGCGTGACGGTCCGCCAGAACACTGAAGCTTTCTTT
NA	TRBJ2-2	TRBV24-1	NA	CATNPGTNIRELFF	TGTGCCACCAACCCCGGGACGAATATTAGGGAGCTGTTTTTT
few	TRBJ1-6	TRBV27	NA	CASSLLTNLRHSPLHF	TGTGCCAGCAGTTTATTAACGAACCTTCGTCATTCACCCCTCCACTTT
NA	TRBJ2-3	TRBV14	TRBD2	CASSYGLAGGPITQYF	TGTGCCAGCAGCTATGGACTAGCGGGAGGGCCGATTACGCAGTATTTT
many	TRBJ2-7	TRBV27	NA	CASSSSGPSREQYF	TGTGCCAGCAGTTCCAGCGGTCCATCTAGGGAGCAGTACTTC
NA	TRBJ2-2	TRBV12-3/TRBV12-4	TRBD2	CASSSPSGRAGELFF	TGTGCCAGCAGTTCACCTAGCGGGAGGGCCGGGGAGCTGTTTTTT
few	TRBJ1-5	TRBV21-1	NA	CASIEDRGQENNQPQHF	TGTGCCAGCATCGAGGACAGGGGGCAAGAAAACAATCAGCCCCAGCATTTT
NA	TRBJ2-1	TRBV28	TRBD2	CALGTSGTGEQFF	TGTGCTCTCGGGACTAGCGGGACGGGTGAGCAGTTCTTC
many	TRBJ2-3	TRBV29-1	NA	CSVGVATSTDTQYF	TGCAGCGTGGGGGTAGCCACTAGCACAGATACGCAGTATTTT
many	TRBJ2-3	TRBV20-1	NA	CSAPKREVSTDTQYF	TGCAGTGCCCCCAAAAGGGAGGTCTCCACAGATACGCAGTATTTT
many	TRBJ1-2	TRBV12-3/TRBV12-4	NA	CASSPHYGYTF	TGTGCCAGCAGCCCCCACTATGGCTACACCTTC
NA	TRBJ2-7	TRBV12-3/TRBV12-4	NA	CASSLNGGPVVEQYF	TGTGCCAGCAGTTTAAATGGGGGGCCGGTGGTCGAGCAGTACTTC
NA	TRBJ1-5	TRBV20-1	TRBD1	CSAIPLQGVNQPQHF	TGCAGTGCTATTCCCCTGCAGGGGGTCAATCAGCCCCAGCATTTT
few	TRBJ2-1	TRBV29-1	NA	CSVGQILREQFF	TGCAGCGTTGGGCAGATCTTGAGAGAGCAGTTCTTC
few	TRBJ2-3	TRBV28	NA	CASSSEGGTDTQYF	TGTGCCAGCAGTTCGGAAGGGGGCACAGATACGCAGTATTTT
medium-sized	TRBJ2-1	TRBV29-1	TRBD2	CSVGATDTSGSAEQFF	TGCAGCGTTGGTGCCACGGACACTAGCGGGAGCGCTGAGCAGTTCTTC
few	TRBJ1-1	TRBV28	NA	CASMDFTKNTEAFF	TGTGCCAGCATGGACTTCACGAAGAACACTGAAGCTTTCTTT
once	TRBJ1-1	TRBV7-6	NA	CASSLGTGTEAFF	TGTGCCAGCAGCTTAGGCACGGGCACTGAAGCTTTCTTT
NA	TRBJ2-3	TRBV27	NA	CASSFLQGGGTDTQYF	TGTGCCAGCAGTTTCCTACAGGGCGGCGGCACAGATACGCAGTATTTT
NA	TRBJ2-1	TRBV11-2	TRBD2	CASSLLAGEGAEQFF	TGTGCCAGCAGCCTCCTAGCGGGAGAGGGGGCTGAGCAGTTCTTC
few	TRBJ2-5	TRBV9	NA	CASSFTSNQETQYF	TGTGCCAGCAGCTTCACTAGTAACCAAGAGACCCAGTACTTC
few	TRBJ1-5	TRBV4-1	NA	CASSQVRGRGNQPQHF	TGCGCCAGCAGCCAAGTCAGAGGCAGAGGGAATCAGCCCCAGCATTTT
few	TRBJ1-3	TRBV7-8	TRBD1	CATGRDRGRGNTIYF	TGTGCCACGGGTCGGGACAGGGGCCGTGGAAACACCATATATTTT